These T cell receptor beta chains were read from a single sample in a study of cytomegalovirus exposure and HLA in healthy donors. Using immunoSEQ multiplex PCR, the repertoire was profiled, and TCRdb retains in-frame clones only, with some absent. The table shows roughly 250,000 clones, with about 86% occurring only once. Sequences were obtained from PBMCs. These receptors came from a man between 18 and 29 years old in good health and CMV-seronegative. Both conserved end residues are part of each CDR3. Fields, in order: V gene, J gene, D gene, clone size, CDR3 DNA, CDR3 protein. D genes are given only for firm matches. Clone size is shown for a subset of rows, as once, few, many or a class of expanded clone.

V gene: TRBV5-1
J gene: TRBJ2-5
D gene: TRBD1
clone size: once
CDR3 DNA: TGCGCCAGCAGCTTCGGGACAGGGGTAGGGGAGACCCAGTACTTC
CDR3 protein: CASSFGTGVGETQYF

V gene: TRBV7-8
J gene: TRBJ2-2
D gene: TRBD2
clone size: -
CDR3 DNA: TGTGCCAGCAGCTTAAAGATTAGCGGGGACGGGGAGCTGTTTTTT
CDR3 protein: CASSLKISGDGELFF

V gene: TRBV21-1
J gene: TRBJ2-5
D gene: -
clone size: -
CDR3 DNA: TGTGCCAGCAGGCACGAGCGGGATGAAGAGACCCAGTACTTC
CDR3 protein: CASRHERDEETQYF

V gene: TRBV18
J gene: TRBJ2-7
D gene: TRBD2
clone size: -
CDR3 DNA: TGTGCCAGCTCACGCCTCGGGGGGAACGAGCAGTACTTC
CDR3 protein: CASSRLGGNEQYF

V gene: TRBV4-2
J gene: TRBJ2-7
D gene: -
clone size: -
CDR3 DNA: TGTGCCAGCAGCAGCGGCCCCAACGAGCAGTACTTC
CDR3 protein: CASSSGPNEQYF

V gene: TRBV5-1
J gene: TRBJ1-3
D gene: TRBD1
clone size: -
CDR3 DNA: TGCGCCAGCAGCTCCGGGACAGGGGCTGGAAACACCATATATTTT
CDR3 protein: CASSSGTGAGNTIYF

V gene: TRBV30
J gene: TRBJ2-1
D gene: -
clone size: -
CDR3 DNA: TGTGCCTGGACCGCAGGCTACGTTAGCTCCTACAATGAGCAGTTCTTC
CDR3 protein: CAWTAGYVSSYNEQFF

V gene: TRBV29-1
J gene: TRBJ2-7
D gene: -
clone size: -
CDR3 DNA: TGCAGCGTTGCGGGGAGCAGCTACGAGCAGTACTTC
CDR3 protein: CSVAGSSYEQYF

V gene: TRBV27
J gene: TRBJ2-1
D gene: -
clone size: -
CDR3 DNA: TGTGCCAGCAGTTTATGGGCCCCCAACGATGAGCAGTTCTTC
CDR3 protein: CASSLWAPNDEQFF

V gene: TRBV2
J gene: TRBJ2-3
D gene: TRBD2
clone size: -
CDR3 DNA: TGTGCCAGCACTAGCGGGGGGGGCCCAGATACGCAGTATTTT
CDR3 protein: CASTSGGGPDTQYF

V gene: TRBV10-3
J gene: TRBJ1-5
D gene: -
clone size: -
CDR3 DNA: TGTGCCATCAGTGAGTCGATGGGCTTCAGTCAGCCCCAGCATTTT
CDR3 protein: CAISESMGFSQPQHF

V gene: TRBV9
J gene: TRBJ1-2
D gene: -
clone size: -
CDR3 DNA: TGTGCCAGCAGCGCCGGGCGGGACTCCCAGGGTTATGGCTACACCTTC
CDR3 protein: CASSAGRDSQGYGYTF

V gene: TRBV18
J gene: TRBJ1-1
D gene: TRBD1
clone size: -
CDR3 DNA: TGTGCCAGCTCACCAGTTACAGGGGACGAGAATGAAGCTTTCTTT
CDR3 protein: CASSPVTGDENEAFF

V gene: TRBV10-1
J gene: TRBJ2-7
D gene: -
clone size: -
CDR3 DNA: TGCGCCAGCAGTGAGGTTTCGGGACTCGAGCAGTACTTC
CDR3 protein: CASSEVSGLEQYF

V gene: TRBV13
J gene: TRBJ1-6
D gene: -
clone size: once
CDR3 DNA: TGTGCCAGCAGTGGCGGGAGCTCCTATAATTCACCCCTCCACTTT
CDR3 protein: CASSGGSSYNSPLHF

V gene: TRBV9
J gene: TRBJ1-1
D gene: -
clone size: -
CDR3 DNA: TGTGCCAGCAGCTCAGACAGGTTTGGAAGAGCTTTCTTT
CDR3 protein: CASSSDRFGRAFF

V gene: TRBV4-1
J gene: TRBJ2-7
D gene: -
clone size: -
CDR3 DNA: TGCGCCAGCAGCCCCGGAGGACCCGCTGGACTTACCGAGCAGTACTTC
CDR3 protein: CASSPGGPAGLTEQYF

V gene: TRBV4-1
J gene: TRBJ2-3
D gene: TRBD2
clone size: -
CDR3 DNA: TGCGCCAGCAGCCTCAATACTCTAGCGGGGGGCACAGATACGCAGTATTTT
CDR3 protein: CASSLNTLAGGTDTQYF

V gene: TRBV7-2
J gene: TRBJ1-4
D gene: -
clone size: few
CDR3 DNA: TGTGCCAGCAGCTTAGAGCATGATAGTGCAACTAATGAAAAACTGTTTTTT
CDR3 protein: CASSLEHDSATNEKLFF

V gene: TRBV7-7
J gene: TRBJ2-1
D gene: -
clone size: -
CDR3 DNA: TGTGCTAGCAGCTTTGGAGGAGGGAATGAGCAGTTCTTC
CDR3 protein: CASSFGGGNEQFF

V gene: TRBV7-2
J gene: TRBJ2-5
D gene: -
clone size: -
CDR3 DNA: TGTGCCACAGGGGGCGCCCCGGGCGGGGGAGTCCTCCCCCCAGAGACCCAGTACTTC
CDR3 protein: CATGGAPGGGVLPPETQYF

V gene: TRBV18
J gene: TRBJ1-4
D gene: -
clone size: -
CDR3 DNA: TGTGCCAGCTCGCCAGGCGGGGCGCAACATGAAAAACTGTTTTTT
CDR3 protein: CASSPGGAQHEKLFF

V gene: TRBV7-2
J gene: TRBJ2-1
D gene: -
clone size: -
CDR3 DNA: TGTGCCAGCAGCTGGGACTTCCACTCCTACAATGAGCAGTTCTTC
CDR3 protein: CASSWDFHSYNEQFF

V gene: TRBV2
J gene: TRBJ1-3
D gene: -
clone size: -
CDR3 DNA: TGTGCCAGCAGCCCAGAAATCTCTGGAAACACCATATATTTT
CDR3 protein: CASSPEISGNTIYF

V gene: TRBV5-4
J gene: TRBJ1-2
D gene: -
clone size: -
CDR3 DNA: TGTGCCAGCAGCTTGGTGACAGCCCGATATGGCTACACCTTC
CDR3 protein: CASSLVTARYGYTF

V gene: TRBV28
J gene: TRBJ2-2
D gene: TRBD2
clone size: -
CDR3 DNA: TGTGCCAGCAGTTCACGACTGGGGACTAGCGGGAGCCGTACCGGGGAGCTGTTTTTT
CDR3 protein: CASSSRLGTSGSRTGELFF

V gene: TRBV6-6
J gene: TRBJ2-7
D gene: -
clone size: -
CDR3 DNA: TGTGCCAGCAAACAACAACCGGGGAACGAGCAGTACTTC
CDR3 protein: CASKQQPGNEQYF

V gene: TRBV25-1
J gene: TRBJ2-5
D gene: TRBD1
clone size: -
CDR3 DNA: TGTGCCAGCAGTGAATTGGGACAGCAAGAGACCCAGTACTTC
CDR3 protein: CASSELGQQETQYF

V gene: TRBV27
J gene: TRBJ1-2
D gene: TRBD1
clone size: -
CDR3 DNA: TGTGCCAGCAGCCGTCACAGGGGGGACTATGGCTACACCTTC
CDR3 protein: CASSRHRGDYGYTF

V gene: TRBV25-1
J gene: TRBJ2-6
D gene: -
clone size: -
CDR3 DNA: TGTGCCAGCAGTGAAAACCATCGAGGGCGCTCTGGGGCCAACGTCCTGACTTTC
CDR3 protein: CASSENHRGRSGANVLTF

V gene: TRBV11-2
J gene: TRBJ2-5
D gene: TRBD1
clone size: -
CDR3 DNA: TGTGCCACCAAGCCCGGGACAGACATTGTAGAGACCCAGTACTTC
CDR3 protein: CATKPGTDIVETQYF

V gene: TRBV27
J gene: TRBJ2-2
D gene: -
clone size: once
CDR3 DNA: TGTGCCAGCAGTTTGGCAGGGACCGGGGAGCTGTTTTTT
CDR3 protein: CASSLAGTGELFF

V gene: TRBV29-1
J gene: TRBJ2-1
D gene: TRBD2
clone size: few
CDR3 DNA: TGCAGCGTAGGCGGGAGCGGCGGTGAGCAGTTCTTC
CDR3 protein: CSVGGSGGEQFF

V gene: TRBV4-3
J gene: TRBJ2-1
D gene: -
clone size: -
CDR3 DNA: TGCGCCAGCAGCCAAGCTCTCCCCCGGGTCTACGATGAGCAGTTCTTC
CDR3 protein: CASSQALPRVYDEQFF

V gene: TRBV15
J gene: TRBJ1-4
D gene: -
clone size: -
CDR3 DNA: TGTGCCACCAGCTCTCAGAGGGTGATTAATGAAAAACTGTTTTTT
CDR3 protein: CATSSQRVINEKLFF

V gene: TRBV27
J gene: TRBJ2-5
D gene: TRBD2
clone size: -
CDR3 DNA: TGTGCCAGCAGTTTGGGTTTGAGGGAGGGACGGGGGACCCAGTACTTC
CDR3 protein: CASSLGLREGRGTQYF

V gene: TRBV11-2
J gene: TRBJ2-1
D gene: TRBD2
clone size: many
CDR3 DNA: TGTGCCAGCAGCGCCACAGGGACCGGGACTAGCGGCATACGTAATGAGCAGTTCTTC
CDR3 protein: CASSATGTGTSGIRNEQFF

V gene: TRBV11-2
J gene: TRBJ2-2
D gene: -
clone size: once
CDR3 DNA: TGTGCCAGCAGCTTAGCGGTTGGCACCGGGGAGCTGTTTTTT
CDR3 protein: CASSLAVGTGELFF

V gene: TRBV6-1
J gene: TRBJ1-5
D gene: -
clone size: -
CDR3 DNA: TGTGCCAGCAGGGAGTCTTATGCGGGTTCTCAGCCCCAGCATTTT
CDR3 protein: CASRESYAGSQPQHF

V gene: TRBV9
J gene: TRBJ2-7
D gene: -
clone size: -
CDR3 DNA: TGTGCCAGCAGCGTAGAGGAGTGGGTAGGCGAGCAGTACTTC
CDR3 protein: CASSVEEWVGEQYF

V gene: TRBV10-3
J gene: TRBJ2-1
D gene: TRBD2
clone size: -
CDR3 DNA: TGTGCCATCAGTGGACCTACAGGGACTAGCGGTAGCTCCTACAATGAGCAGTTCTTC
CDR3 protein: CAISGPTGTSGSSYNEQFF

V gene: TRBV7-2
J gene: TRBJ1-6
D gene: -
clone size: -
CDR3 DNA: TGTGCCAGCAGCCCCAGCGGTAATTCACCCCTCCACTTT
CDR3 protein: CASSPSGNSPLHF

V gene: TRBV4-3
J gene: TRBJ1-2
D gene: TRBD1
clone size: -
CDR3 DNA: TGCGCCAGCAGCACCCGACAGGGGAGATCGGGTCGTGGCTACACCTTC
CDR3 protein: CASSTRQGRSGRGYTF

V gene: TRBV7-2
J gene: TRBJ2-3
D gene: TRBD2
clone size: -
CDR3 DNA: TGTGCCAGCAGCTTGATAGCGGGGGAGGCCACAGATACGCAGTATTTT
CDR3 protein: CASSLIAGEATDTQYF

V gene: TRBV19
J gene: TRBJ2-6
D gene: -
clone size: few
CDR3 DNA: TGTGCCTGGAGGGGGGACAGAAATTCTGGGGCCAACGTCCTGACTTTC
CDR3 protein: CAWRGDRNSGANVLTF

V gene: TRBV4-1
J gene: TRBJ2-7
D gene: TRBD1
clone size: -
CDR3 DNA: TGCGCCAGCAGCCACCAGACAGGGGCGGCCTACGAGCAGTACTTC
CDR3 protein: CASSHQTGAAYEQYF

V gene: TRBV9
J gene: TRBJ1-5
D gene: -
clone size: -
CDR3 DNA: TGTGCCAGCAGCTCGACAGGTGGGAATCAGCCCCAGCATTTT
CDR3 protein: CASSSTGGNQPQHF

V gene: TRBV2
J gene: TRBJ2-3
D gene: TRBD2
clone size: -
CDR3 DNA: TGTGCCAGCAGCACCTACACGGGAGGGCCGTTAGATACGCAGTATTTT
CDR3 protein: CASSTYTGGPLDTQYF

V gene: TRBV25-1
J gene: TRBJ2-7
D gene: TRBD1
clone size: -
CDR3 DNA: TGTGCCACCAACGAACAGGGGTTTTACGAGCAGTACTTC
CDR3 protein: CATNEQGFYEQYF